This T cell receptor beta chain comes out of a study of low-dose radiotherapy and immunotherapy resistance in tumors (dated by TCRdb to the early 2020s). With respect to the entire study: Patients in Cohort 1 were given 0.5 Gy per fraction every 2 weeks, and the prescribed total PTV dose was 6.5 Gy. For Cohort 2, the dose was 1 Gy per fraction given every two weeks, adding up to 13 Gy in total across 26 weeks. Nivolumab was administered intravenously as a 240 mg flat dose every two weeks, and ipilimumab was administered intravenously at 1 mg/kg every six weeks. Intravenous cyclophosphamide at 200 mg/m2 was administered every two weeks, one day ahead of each radiation and immunotherapy administration. Starting on cycle 1 day 1, patients took 300 mg of aspirin by mouth once daily for four cycles. Randomization of trial participants into treatment groups was not performed. Eight patients were included in the translational analysis: three from the first dose cohort and the first five from the second dose cohort.

The data were produced on an Illumina HiSeq 2500. First-strand cDNA was synthesized with Superscript III and a set of TRAV- and TRBV-specific primers, covering both TCRalpha and TCRbeta chains. TCRs were amplified for 20 PCR cycles with Phusion, using a constant-region primer paired with the adapter attached to the V primers. The isolated mRNA was amplified using the MessageAmp II aRNA Amplification Kit, with in vitro transcription performed for about 15 hours at 37 degrees C. mRNA for TCR sequencing was isolated with the Dynabeads mRNA DIRECT Purification Kit. Indexed Illumina adapters were added in a second Phusion PCR of about 24 cycles, and the PCR products were purified with AMPure XP beads. As for the original processing: Custom Perl scripts pooled TCR sequences encoding the same protein, removed out-of-frame sequences and computed each clonotype's abundance. The analysis excluded TCR sequences that were supported by just one read. The metrics used to describe the repertoires included Shannon entropy, Gini index, clonality, richness, and the frequency of TCRs shared between repertoires. The raw public data were reprocessed by TCRdb itself: fastp quality trimming at Q25, MiXCR clonotype calling, in-frame beta chains only. A single entry per CDR3 protein holds the most common genes and DNA from its merged rows. TCRdb's processing, not the authors', yielded these V and J calls. In all, the sample holds 75,000 to 95,000 distinct CDR3 sequences, and less than 25% of those were seen once. The top ten clonotypes cover more than 10% of the sample.

Turning to this clonotype: Its antigen remains undetermined. This probably arose from a read error, given a far larger clone one base away.

The sample's time point label is to be understood as: after trial treatment. The sample's treatment or condition label, decoded: LDRT plus nivolumab, ipilimumab, low-dose cyclophosphamide and aspirin (RACIN trial). Donors were enrolled in RACIN, a single-arm phase I dose-escalation trial in which nivolumab, ipilimumab, aspirin, low-dose cyclophosphamide and low-dose radiotherapy were combined. Patients with advanced, TIL-negative solid tumors were considered eligible. Taken from the germline V gene, the CDR1 and CDR2 loops are MNHEY and SVGAGI. The CDR3 runs 14 amino acids, cysteine and phenylalanine included. The DNA shown is the 42-base CDR3, in frame from base 1.

The sample here was PBMCs, taken after low-dose radiotherapy plus immunotherapy. The TCR originated in a female donor with ovarian cancer. The chain uses TRBV6-5 and TRBJ1-6, with the D gene too uncertain to name. This receptor has the CDR3 CTSSYSRENSPLHF. The nucleotides read TGTACCAGCAGTTACTCACGGGAAAATTCACCCCTCCACTTT.